This T cell receptor (beta chain) was sequenced for a study of OX40 agonist ivuxolimab in advanced cancers. Study-level background: The costimulatory receptor OX40 (CD134) was targeted by ivuxolimab, a fully human IgG2 agonistic monoclonal antibody. Intravenous ivuxolimab was administered to patients every 2 weeks at six dose levels: 0.01, 0.1, 0.3, 1.5, 3 and 10 mg/kg. Among the roughly 50 dose-escalation patients, approximately 20 had hepatocellular carcinoma, roughly 15 melanoma, 9 renal cell carcinoma and 9 head and neck cancer. In the dose-escalation cohort, approximately 82% of patients were male, and the mean age was approximately 64 years, with a range of 23 to 79. Patients were allowed to have had prior anti-PD-1, anti-PD-L1 or anti-CTLA-4 therapy, and around 40% of the dose-escalation patients had previously received checkpoint inhibitors. Partial responses were achieved by three dose-escalation patients, of whom one had hepatocellular carcinoma and two had cutaneous melanoma. Peripheral TCRbeta sequencing was intended to test whether TCR sequence diversity was altered and clonal T-cell expansion was caused by ivuxolimab. The paper reports the monotherapy dose-escalation portion (N ≈ 50 patients) of the phase I ivuxolimab trial. The investigation overall reported the following: After ivuxolimab, expanded clones were on average more numerous among CD8+ T cells than among CD4+ T cells. Low levels of normalized T-cell clonal expansion were also seen in some patients who did not respond. In the 0.1-3.0 mg/kg groups, partial responders had among the lowest normalized peripheral clonal expansion, particularly in CD8+ T cells. Which antigens the clonally expanded peripheral T cells were specific for was not determined. At doses of 0.1 to 3.0 mg/kg, clonal expansion of both CD4+ and CD8+ blood T cells was observed from baseline to week 6.

CDR1 SGHRS and CDR2 YFSETQ are derived from the germline V gene. Including cysteine and phenylalanine, the CDR3 has 13 amino acids. Solely the CDR3 DNA is kept, with 39 bases framed from the first base. Deletion took 2 bases off V and 5 bases off J, with a span of 8 bases between the germline ends. The trial excluded patients who had a history of autoimmune disease or were on systemic immunosuppression. Peripheral blood for TCR sequencing was collected from all dose cohorts at baseline, on cycle 4 day 1, and on cycle 7 day 1. The samples were taken from a phase I, first-in-human, multicenter, open-label dose-escalation trial of ivuxolimab. Adults with locally advanced or metastatic head and neck squamous cell, hepatocellular, melanoma or renal cell carcinoma were enrolled in the trial. Before TCR sequencing, CD4+ T cells and CD8+ T cells from peripheral blood were sorted into separate populations.

Concerning this clone: Its antigen specificity is not known. No base quality values were provided; no much bigger clone lies one nucleotide off.

Genomic DNA was extracted from sorted cells for sequencing of the TCRbeta CDR3 region. The immunoSEQ Assay was used to sequence the TCRbeta CDR3 regions. Entries here come from immuneACCESS through TCRdb and include only in-frame sequences with V and J called. Some clones fail to appear in such tables; in the studies checked, an unresolved V gene covers under half of the shortfall, and the cause of the remainder is unknown. The sample has around 41,000 clones on record, around 85% of them singletons. About 2.7% of the sample comes from the top ten. This specimen was CD4+ or CD8+ T cells sorted from blood, taken in a trial of the OX40 agonist ivuxolimab. This receptor was taken from an adult with an advanced solid tumor such as melanoma, head and neck, liver or kidney cancer. The chain couples TRBV5-1 to TRBJ1-5; no confident D gene assignment can be made. CDR3 reads: CASSLRIDQPQHF. The bases read TGCGCCAGCAGCTTAAGGATAGATCAGCCCCAGCATTTT.